This T cell receptor (beta chain) emerged from a study of a mutant IDH1 vaccine in newly diagnosed glioma (dated by TCRdb to the early 2020s). With regard to the full study: Vaccination began 4-6 weeks after radiotherapy alone, or alongside temozolomide cycles in the chemotherapy-containing groups. The week-35 safety follow-up took place at visit V12, and the week-47 end of study took place at visit V13. Six visits were used for peripheral blood collection: V03 (baseline), V05, V07, V10, V12 and V13. For exploratory analyses, longitudinal TCRB deep sequencing was carried out in about 25 treated patients wherever samples were available. Before enrollment, most patients had been given radiochemotherapy with temozolomide as standard therapy, while the rest had received either radiotherapy alone or temozolomide alone. Of the 25 to 40 patients who were treated, around 62% were male and roughly 38% were female, and the mean age was about 37 years. The full study reports these points: Pseudoprogression seemed to be unrelated to changes in the top peripheral T cell clonotypes found by TCRB sequencing. Immune responses induced by the vaccine were seen in around 94% of patients across multiple MHC alleles. According to the authors, sample limitations meant that analyses of patient blood samples could not be reproduced. Selection of PBMC samples for TCRB deep sequencing was based on availability.

This clone was detected a few times. This clone's antigen is unknown. Nothing much larger sits one base from this clone, and base qualities are not available. Preparation of the library involved the immunoSEQ multiplex PCR assay. Rearranged TCR beta chain sequences were amplified using the hsTCRB Kit according to the manufacturer's protocol. TCRB libraries were sequenced on an Illumina MiSeq. The study's processing was this. The proprietary platform of the kit vendor was used for demultiplexing, trimming and gene mapping. TCRdb holds this immuneACCESS table with in-frame rearrangements only. Some clones are missing; in checked studies, unresolved V genes explain under half, and the rest has no known cause. V, J and clone size reflect that table, while D and trimming were determined from the DNA. Here the sample has 31,000 or so clones; around 81% occur a single time. The biggest ten clones account for approximately 28% of the sample.

The time point label of this sample denotes: week 47, end of study. A 20-mer mutant IDH1 peptide at 300 micrograms in Montanide made up each vaccine dose, which was injected subcutaneously together with topical imiquimod. Patients were given eight vaccinations, in weeks 1, 3, 5, 7, 11, 15, 19 and 23, which matched visits V03 through V10. The donors had newly diagnosed IDH1-mutant astrocytomas of WHO grade 3 or 4 that showed loss of nuclear ATRX. The samples were drawn from NOA16, a multicentre, single-arm, open-label phase I trial in Germany that tested a mutant IDH1 peptide vaccine in humans for the first time. The DNeasy Blood and Tissue Kit was used to extract genomic DNA from EDTA blood for TCRB sequencing. V loses 2 bases of germline sequence and J loses 8 bases, and the interval between the two ends is 18 bases. Per the germline V gene (reference sequence), GTSNPN is the CDR1 and SVGIG is the CDR2. Spanning cysteine to phenylalanine, the CDR3 consists of 15 amino acids. Of all the DNA, just the CDR3 is kept, 45 bases in frame from base 1.

This specimen consisted of PBMCs, obtained from a glioma patient whose treatment included an IDH1 peptide vaccine. The receptor chain draws on TRBV30 and TRBJ1-4; confidence is insufficient to name the D gene. The sequence derives from a man aged 30-40 years with glioma. The base sequence is TGTGCCTGGAGTCAAGACCCCGGCGCTGAAGAAAAACTGTTTTTT. Its protein product is CAWSQDPGAEEKLFF.